The clone carrying this T cell receptor (beta chain) was detected ten times or more. TCRdb re-called the 5' RACE reads with MiXCR, one entry per CDR3 protein. This repertoire shows approximately 18,000 distinct CDR3 sequences, about 3.6% found once; its top ten account for about 19%. These data belong to a study of neurological immune-mediated disorders. Germline lookup yields CDR1 MGHRA and CDR2 YSYEKL. The CDR3 length is 17 residues. V lost 1 base, J lost 6 bases, and 13 bases stayed unmatched. The J gene is TRBJ2-7, the V gene TRBV4-1, with TRBD2 matching over 9 bases. The sequence was collected from a woman aged 40-49 years in good health. Material: CD8+ T cells from blood. CDR3 in DNA: TGCGCCAGCAGCCAAGGGCCTAGCGGGACATCAGGGAGCGAGCAGTACTTC. Translated: CASSQGPSGTSGSEQYF.